A single T cell receptor (beta chain) is shown here with its context. The sample originates from a study of blood T cell repertoires in COVID-19. Study context: T cells, B-cell-depleted T cells, or PBMCs provided the cDNA or gDNA that served as material.

From germline, CDR1 is MNHEY and CDR2 SVGAGI. V dropped 2 bases and J dropped 6 bases, with 10 bases sitting between them. The CDR3 extends over 13 amino acids. Authors' data handling: Reference gene primer amplification gave estimated nucleated cell counts. Sequencing used immunoSEQ multiplex PCR; TCRdb keeps in-frame clones, though not all of them. Clonal size and the V and J genes are those of that table, whereas D and trimming came from the DNA. The sample consists of 130,000 to 150,000 clones, about four fifths of them appearing once. The gene calls are TRBV6-5 and TRBJ1-2, with D perhaps matching TRBD1 (5 bases). Sample: peripheral blood. The TCR originated in a human donor with acute or convalescent COVID-19. The donor label of this sample is uncertain. CDR3 amino acids: CASSYGQGNGYTF. The CDR3 DNA reads as TGTGCCAGCAGTTACGGGCAGGGTAATGGCTACACCTTC.